This T cell receptor beta chain emerged from a study of relationships among human T cell subsets. From the CD45RA-negative fraction, anti-CD45RO beads picked out CD45RA-RO+ memory T cells. The CDR3 totals 15 residues. Germline V gene data show CDR1 as MNHEY and CDR2 as SVGAGI. On this clonotype itself: One junction end does not reproduce the germline sequence, and a read error may be involved.

The T cell receptor alpha and beta CDR3 regions were amplified from mRNA by semiquantitative ARM-PCR. In ARM-PCR, communal superprimers followed tagged nested gene-specific primers for exponential amplification. Exonuclease cleared nested primers, then first-round products were reamplified. MiXCR was run by TCRdb on the multiplex PCR reads, yielding one entry per CDR3 protein. This table has some 10,000 distinct CDR3 sequences, roughly 54% appearing once. Sequencing input: memory T cells sorted from blood. The receptor was isolated from a man aged 35 to 55 in good health. J is TRBJ1-6 and V is TRBV6-5, with 8 bases matching TRBD1. In DNA, the CDR3 is TGTGCCAGCAGTAACTCAGGGGGCATGGATTCACCCCTCCACTTT. Its protein is CASSNSGGMDSPLHF.